These 25 T cell receptor beta chains were all obtained from the same sample, sequenced in a study of PD-1 blockade in classical Hodgkin lymphoma. Each of the patients experienced relapse following autologous stem cell transplantation, and their brentuximab vedotin exposure differed. TCRdb's copy holds only in-frame clones and misses some; the assay was immunoSEQ multiplex PCR. Here the sample spans 17,000 or so clones, more than 70% being singletons. Sequencing was performed on peripheral blood mononuclear cells (PBMCs), taken at baseline. These receptors all come from a human donor with classical Hodgkin lymphoma.

The chain has TRBV14 and TRBJ2-1, with no clear D. Germline CDR1 is SGHDN and CDR2 is FVKESK. The CDR3 runs to 15 residues. The germline V and J ends were trimmed by 4 bases and 1 base, with 11 bases remaining between them. CDR3 bases: TGTGCCAGCAGCCCTTCGGGTCCTTCCTACAATGAGCAGTTCTTC. Its protein product is CASSPSGPSYNEQFF.

The V and J genes are TRBV7-2 and TRBJ2-2; 7 bases align to TRBD1. Germline V gene data show CDR1 as SGHTA and CDR2 as FQGNSA. V lost 4 bases, J lost 11 bases, and 4 bases stayed unmatched. This CDR3 contains 12 residues. This CDR3 is CASSSRGGELFF. The CDR3, as DNA: TGTGCCAGCAGCTCGAGAGGGGGCGAGCTGTTTTTT.

This chain's CDR3 is CASSYHPQGDEQYF. CDR3 nucleotide sequence: TGTGCCAGCAGTTACCACCCCCAGGGTGACGAGCAGTACTTC. V and J are TRBV6-6 and TRBJ2-7; TRBD1 is a possible D gene (5 bases). This CDR3 has 14 amino acids. Germline V lookup: CDR1 MNHNY, CDR2 SVGAGI (reference sequence). Trimming took off 2 bases at V and 5 bases at J, with 13 bases between the two ends.

This clone was seen only once. This rearrangement joins TRBV11-2 to TRBJ2-3; 8 positions agree with TRBD2. The CDR3 contains 18 residues. The germline V gene encodes CDR1 SGHAT and CDR2 FQNNGV. V was clipped by 9 bases and J by 0 bases; unmatched bases: 17. DNA of the CDR3: TGTGCCAGTTCATCGGGACTAGGGATCCAAGGTAGCACAGATACGCAGTATTTT. Translated: CASSSGLGIQGSTDTQYF.

The chain couples TRBV30 to TRBJ1-2; TRBD1 aligns across 8 bases. Germline V gene sequence: CDR1 GTSNPN, CDR2 SVGIG (reference sequence). The J segment lost 4 bases and the V segment lost 7 bases, leaving 2 bases of the junction unmatched. This CDR3 is built from 11 residues. DNA for the CDR3: TGTGCCTACAGGGGGAGCTATGGCTACACCTTC. Its protein product is CAYRGSYGYTF. The full variable domain, in which reference TRBV30 and TRBJ1-2 provide the parts outside the CDR3, is SQTIHQWPATLVQPVGSPLSLECTVEGTSNPNLYWYRQAAGRGLQLLFYSVGIGQISSEVPQNLSASRPQDRQFILSSKKLLLSDSGFYLCAYRGSYGYTFGSGTRLTVV.

This clone was picked up a small number of times. V usage is TRBV6-5 and J usage is TRBJ2-7; 8 bases match TRBD1. V lost 6 bases and J lost 4; bases outside the gene matches: 8. The CDR3 is 14 residues long. Per germline, CDR1 MNHEY and CDR2 SVGAGI. CDR3 residues: CASRVDRGPYEQYF. The DNA for the CDR3 is TGTGCCAGCAGAGTCGACAGGGGACCTTACGAGCAGTACTTC.

This chain joins TRBV25-1 and TRBJ1-4; 7 nucleotides match TRBD1. Germline V CDR1 and CDR2: MGHDK, SYGVNS. This CDR3 has 18 amino acids. The junction had 13 bases not matched to a gene; V was cut back by 3 bases and J by 3 bases. The CDR3 DNA is TGTGCCAGCAGTGAGCCCCCTTTTGACAGGGCCGCTAATGAAAAACTGTTTTTT. Protein product: CASSEPPFDRAANEKLFF.

This clone qualifies as medium-sized. V usage is TRBV27 and J usage is TRBJ2-7; 8 bases match TRBD1. Germline values: CDR1 MNHEY, CDR2 SMNVEV (reference sequence). The CDR3 consists of 14 residues. Unmatched junction bases numbered 10, after V lost 5 bases and J lost 7 bases. The CDR3: CASSPQGAYDEQYF. The CDR3 coding sequence is TGTGCCAGCAGTCCGCAGGGGGCTTATGATGAGCAGTACTTC.

J is TRBJ2-6 and V is TRBV18; D may be TRBD1 (5 bases). Germline V lookup: CDR1 KGHSH, CDR2 LQKENI. V shed 2 bases and J shed 5 bases, with 10 bases lying between them. The CDR3 loop spans 15 amino acids. The CDR3: CASSPGQGWANVLTF. DNA of the CDR3: TGTGCCAGCTCACCAGGCCAGGGCTGGGCCAACGTCCTGACTTTC.

This rearrangement joins TRBV9 to TRBJ1-1, with D maybe TRBD1 (5 bases). The germline V gene encodes CDR1 SGDLS and CDR2 YYNGEE. Trimming left V 2 bases short and J 3 bases short, with 11 bases between. The CDR3 is made up of 14 amino acids. The CDR3 nucleotides read TGTGCCAGCAGCGTCCAGGGACGGGACACTGAAGCTTTCTTT. Amino acids: CASSVQGRDTEAFF.

The V call is TRBV30, the J call TRBJ1-1; D is ambiguous. Trimming removed 1 base from V and 7 bases from J, with 7 bases in between. This CDR3 comprises 11 residues. The germline CDR1 and CDR2 sequences are GTSNPN and SVGIG (reference sequence). This chain's CDR3 is CAWSGLGEAFF. DNA of the CDR3: TGTGCCTGGAGTGGGTTGGGTGAAGCTTTCTTT. The variable domain in full, completed from reference TRBV30 and TRBJ1-1, reads SQTIHQWPATLVQPVGSPLSLECTVEGTSNPNLYWYRQAAGRGLQLLFYSVGIGQISSEVPQNLSASRPQDRQFILSSKKLLLSDSGFYLCAWSGLGEAFFGQGTRLTVV.

The J gene is TRBJ2-1, the V gene TRBV19; the D gene is possibly TRBD1 (6 bases). V was shortened by 4 bases and J by 7 bases, with 14 bases between the two germline ends. Germline V gene sequence: CDR1 LNHDA, CDR2 SQIVND (reference sequence). This CDR3 is 14 amino acids long. The CDR3 loop is CASSTGDLGNEQFF. The CDR3 DNA follows: TGTGCCAGTAGTACAGGGGATCTGGGGAATGAGCAGTTCTTC. The variable domain in full, completed from reference TRBV19 and TRBJ2-1, reads DGGITQSPKYLFRKEGQNVTLSCEQNLNHDAMYWYRQDPGQGLRLIYYSQIVNDFQKGDIAEGYSVSREKKESFPLTVTSAQKNPTAFYLCASSTGDLGNEQFFGPGTRLTVL.

This chain connects TRBV7-6 to TRBJ1-3, with D unclear. V was cut by 0 bases and J by 0 bases, with 21 bases left in between. This CDR3 region has 20 residues. Looked up from germline, CDR1 is SGHVS and CDR2 is FNYEAQ. CDR3 sequence: CASSLAPPEADLHSGNTIYF. DNA for the CDR3: TGTGCCAGCAGCTTAGCGCCTCCGGAGGCGGATCTCCACTCTGGAAACACCATATATTTT.

V usage is TRBV5-1 and J usage is TRBJ2-3; weak D call: TRBD2 (6 bases). Germline V gene sequence: CDR1 SGHRS, CDR2 YFSETQ. The CDR3 length is 14 residues. Trimming removed 2 bases from V and 0 bases from J, with 7 bases in between. For the CDR3, the DNA is TGCGCCAGCAGCTTTGGGACTAGCACAGATACGCAGTATTTT. It specifies CASSFGTSTDTQYF.

This rearrangement joins TRBV7-3 to TRBJ2-1, with 10 nucleotides matching TRBD2. CDR1 SGHTA and CDR2 FQGTGA come from the germline V gene. This CDR3 has 17 residues. V shed 2 bases and J 0 bases; nucleotides not matched to a gene: 4. The CDR3 DNA reads TGTGCCAGCAGCTTATGGGCTAGCGGGAGCTCCTACAATGAGCAGTTCTTC. It codes for CASSLWASGSSYNEQFF.

Only one count was recorded for this clone. V gene TRBV7-9 combines with J gene TRBJ2-2; D might be TRBD1 (6 bases). The germline V and J ends were trimmed by 4 bases and 1 base, with 13 bases remaining between them. The CDR3 totals 16 residues. Looked up from germline, CDR1 is SEHNR and CDR2 is FQNEAQ (reference sequence). In DNA, the CDR3 is TGTGCCAGCAGCTCCAAACAGGGCCTGAACACCGGGGAGCTGTTTTTT. Its protein product is CASSSKQGLNTGELFF. Full variable domain (missing parts from reference TRBV7-9 and TRBJ2-2): DTGVSQNPRHKITKRGQNVTFRCDPISEHNRLYWYRQTLGQGPEFLTYFQNEAQLEKSRLLSDRFSAERPKGSFSTLEIQRTEQGDSAMYLCASSSKQGLNTGELFFGEGSRLTVL.

The J gene is TRBJ1-1, the V gene TRBV7-8, with D possibly TRBD1 on 6 matching bases. Germline V gives CDR1 SGHVS, CDR2 FQNEAQ. The CDR3 extends over 16 amino acids. V was pared by 4 bases and J by 1 base, with 16 bases between. CDR3 protein: CASSSNRDRQNTEAFF. DNA of the CDR3: TGTGCCAGCAGCTCGAACCGAGACAGGCAGAACACTGAAGCTTTCTTT.

This clone appeared a single time. The chain combines TRBV11-2 with TRBJ2-1; 10 bases agree with TRBD2. Germline CDR1 reads SGHAT; CDR2 reads FQNNGV. The CDR3 is 14 residues long. With V trimmed by 5 bases and J by 6 bases, 4 bases remained unmatched. The CDR3 here is CASSARTSGNEQFF. The CDR3 nucleotides read TGTGCCAGCAGCGCCCGGACTAGCGGCAATGAGCAGTTCTTC. The whole variable domain, filled in from reference TRBV11-2 and TRBJ2-1, reads EAGVAQSPRYKIIEKRQSVAFWCNPISGHATLYWYQQILGQGPKLLIQFQNNGVVDDSQLPKDRFSAERLKGVDSTLKIQPAKLEDSAVYLCASSARTSGNEQFFGPGTRLTVL.

The chain has TRBV6-1 and TRBJ2-3, with D perhaps matching TRBD2 (6 bases). The CDR3 is 14 residues long. Deletions cut 6 bases from V and 3 bases from J, with 13 bases between. The germline CDR1 and CDR2 sequences are MNHNS and SASEGT. In DNA form, the CDR3 reads TGTGCCAGCAGCTTACCGGGGGTAACAGATACGCAGTATTTT. Translation: CASSLPGVTDTQYF.

The chain has TRBV6-5 and TRBJ2-3; D not certain. Germline V CDR1 and CDR2: MNHEY, SVGAGI. This CDR3 has 15 amino acids. Trimming took off 2 bases at V and 4 bases at J, with 13 bases between the two ends. Written as DNA, the CDR3 is TGTGCCAGCAGTTACCAGTCAGCCGCGTCAGATACGCAGTATTTT. Translation gives CASSYQSAASDTQYF.

The chain has TRBV5-5 and TRBJ2-2; D is undetermined. The V gene's germline CDR1 is SGHKS and CDR2 YYEKEE (reference sequence). The CDR3 totals 15 residues. V lost 0 bases to trimming and J lost 4 bases, with 10 bases between them. In nucleotides, the CDR3 is TGTGCCAGCAGCTTGGTAGTAGCCGCCACCGGGGAGCTGTTTTTT. This sequence encodes CASSLVVAATGELFF.

This clone came up a few times. The same CDR3 arises from other DNA sequences in this sample as well. The rearrangement uses TRBV30 and TRBJ1-5; D remains unclear. This CDR3 has 13 amino acids. The germline gives CDR1 GTSNPN, CDR2 SVGIG (reference sequence). The germline V and J ends were trimmed by 0 bases and 4 bases, with 7 bases remaining between them. This chain's CDR3 is CAWSVGSNQPQHF. In DNA form, the CDR3 reads TGTGCCTGGAGTGTGGGGAGTAATCAGCCCCAGCATTTT.

The chain combines TRBV10-2 with TRBJ2-1; D possibly corresponds to TRBD2 (6 bases). The V gene lost 4 bases and the J gene lost 9 bases, with 13 bases spanning the gap. The germline gives CDR1 WSHSY, CDR2 SAAADI. This CDR3 is 13 amino acids long. The CDR3 DNA is TGCGCCAGCAGTGCGACCGGGACTCTTGAGCAGTTCTTC. The encoded protein is CASSATGTLEQFF.

This chain joins TRBV6-5 and TRBJ2-7; 9 nucleotides line up with TRBD2. This CDR3 has 15 amino acids. Germline values: CDR1 MNHEY, CDR2 SVGAGI. V gave up 3 bases and J gave up 3 bases; unmatched junction bases: 6. DNA for the CDR3: TGTGCCAGCAGTTATATTGCGGGGGGGCTCTACGAGCAGTACTTC. Protein product: CASSYIAGGLYEQYF.

The chain links TRBV10-3 to TRBJ2-7; TRBD2 matches 14 bases. CDR3 length: 16 residues. CDR1 and CDR2 from the germline V gene are ENHRY and SYGVKD. The ends lost 4 bases at V and 3 bases at J; junction bases unmatched: 5. The CDR3 region has the DNA TGTGCCATCAGTGCAGGACTAGCGGGAGGACACTACGAGCAGTACTTC. As protein: CAISAGLAGGHYEQYF.